The clone carrying this T cell receptor (beta chain) was detected only once. The data were obtained in a study of shared clonotypes between healthy human individuals. Study overall: Donor composition was a couple of women and a few men, aged 18 to 49.

This table comes from immunoSEQ multiplex PCR, and its TCRdb copy is limited to in-frame clones, with some not included. The data show some 2 million clones, with roughly 96% seen just once and 0.1% to 0.15% held by the top ten. There are 15 residues in the CDR3. From germline, CDR1 is SGHRS and CDR2 YFSETQ. Between the trimmed V and J ends, which lost 4 bases and 2 bases, there was a span of 12 bases. The rearrangement uses TRBV5-1 and TRBJ2-2; D may match TRBD1 or TRBD2 (5 bases each). This sequence was found in a man between 18 and 29 years old in good health. The sample taken for sequencing was naive CD4+ T cells sorted from blood. Subset noted: CD45RA+ positively selected. CDR3 residues: CASSIGTVNTGELFF. The CDR3 region has the DNA TGCGCCAGCAGCATCGGGACCGTCAACACCGGGGAGCTGTTTTTT.